The present T cell receptor beta chain was sequenced within a study of cytomegalovirus exposure and HLA in healthy donors. Looked up from germline, CDR1 is MNHEY and CDR2 is SVGAGI. Trimming took 0 bases from V and 4 from J, leaving 8 bases between them. This CDR3 contains 14 residues. The primer mix had 60 Vbeta and 13 Jbeta primers. Generated by immunoSEQ multiplex PCR, the TCRdb table keeps only in-frame clones and is missing some. The data contain under 200,000 clones, 60% to 85% of them singletons. Sample: PBMCs. V and J are TRBV6-5 and TRBJ2-3; D is unclear. This TCR was recovered from a man between 40 and 49 years old in good health and CMV-seronegative. The CDR3 protein is CASSYSTAADTQYF. In DNA form, the CDR3 reads TGTGCCAGCAGTTACTCGACCGCGGCAGATACGCAGTATTTT.